This T cell receptor beta chain was recovered during a study of identical twins (dated by TCRdb to 2016 to 2018). Background for the entire study: The study deep-sequenced TCR alpha and beta repertoires from monozygotic twins, unrelated adults of various ages and cord blood to test whether fetal clonotypes persist. To rule out contamination, the twin experiments were replicated at different times with different library preparation protocols. Overall study results and their limits: Because the same donors could not be followed over many years, the conclusions depended on cross-sectional statistical analysis. Invariant T cells such as MAIT and iNKT could partly confound zero-insertion analyses, though diverse VJ usage argued against this for most clonotypes. Compared with coincidental sharing between unrelated individuals, out-of-frame TCR alpha sequences shared between twins showed an excess of sequences with low generation probability. In monozygotic twins, recombination models systematically underestimated out-of-frame TCR alpha sharing, but the models matched the sharing seen between unrelated individuals. Abundant cord blood beta clonotypes had fewer insertions, young adult naive repertoires showed a similar but weaker trend, and memory repertoires showed no such trend. A weaker excess of twin sharing was found in beta out-of-frame sequences because the signal-to-noise ratio was lowered by fewer shared sequences.

From its cysteine to its phenylalanine, the CDR3 spans 14 amino acids. The DNA shown is the 42-base CDR3, in frame from base 1. CDR1 is given as MNHEY and CDR2 as SVGAGI, both from the germline V gene. At the junction V is shortened by 2 bases and J by 4 bases, with 9 bases in between. Every donor in the study was a healthy Caucasian. The twin cohort comprised three pairs of female monozygotic twins, all aged about 18 to 29 years. Positive isolation kits from Invitrogen were used to isolate CD4+ and CD8+ T cell populations. The library was prepared using 5' RACE. The sample was run on an Illumina HiSeq 2000. A universal primer binding site was introduced by template switching, and a unique molecular identifier was present in the final cDNA, enabling accurate counting of TCR cDNA molecules. Specific primers in the conserved constant-segment region were used to synthesize first-strand cDNA for the TCR alpha and beta chains. Each cDNA library was double barcoded, with a SMART-Mk sample barcode plus Illumina barcodes, to control for contamination. TruSeq adapter sequences and Illumina sample barcodes were added in two successive PCR steps. TCR alpha and beta cDNA libraries were sequenced on the Illumina HiSeq platform with custom primers. In the paper's pipeline: Raw reads were processed with MiGEC to extract unique molecular identifiers, and MiXCR was used to determine CDR3 positions. Recombination models were inferred per individual with the repgenHMM and IGoR tools using an EM algorithm. The analysis of shared clonotypes was done with the tcR package in R, with sharing normalized by the product of cloneset sizes. To study raw recombination free of thymic and clonal selection effects, out-of-frame nonproductive sequences were analyzed. Clones were called with MiXCR by TCRdb after fastp trimmed the public reads at Q25, and only in-frame beta chains were retained. Every CDR3 protein is listed once, alongside the most common genes and DNA of its rows. These V and J calls rely on TCRdb rather than the paper's analysis. This sample has about 460,000 distinct CDR3 sequences in its table, and more than 13% of those were observed once. The ten largest clonotypes hold around 0.48% of the sample.

This clonotype was picked up a small number of times. It lacks a known antigen. Per-base qualities were not stored, and no clone one base away is much larger. A further study also used this sample, focusing on yellow fever vaccine responses in identical twins. Per that second paper: According to the authors, in identical twins the way T cells responded to vaccination appeared partly convergent and partly personalized. In identical twins, the study followed T cell clones that responded to the vaccine with precision.

The sample comprised CD4+ T cells sorted from blood. The clonotype originates from a woman in her late teens or twenties in good health. Recombination joined TRBV6-5 with TRBJ2-1; TRBD2 could be the D gene, as 5 bases match. The sequenced DNA is TGTGCCAGCAGTTACGTACTAGGTTACAATGAGCAGTTCTTC. This encodes CASSYVLGYNEQFF.